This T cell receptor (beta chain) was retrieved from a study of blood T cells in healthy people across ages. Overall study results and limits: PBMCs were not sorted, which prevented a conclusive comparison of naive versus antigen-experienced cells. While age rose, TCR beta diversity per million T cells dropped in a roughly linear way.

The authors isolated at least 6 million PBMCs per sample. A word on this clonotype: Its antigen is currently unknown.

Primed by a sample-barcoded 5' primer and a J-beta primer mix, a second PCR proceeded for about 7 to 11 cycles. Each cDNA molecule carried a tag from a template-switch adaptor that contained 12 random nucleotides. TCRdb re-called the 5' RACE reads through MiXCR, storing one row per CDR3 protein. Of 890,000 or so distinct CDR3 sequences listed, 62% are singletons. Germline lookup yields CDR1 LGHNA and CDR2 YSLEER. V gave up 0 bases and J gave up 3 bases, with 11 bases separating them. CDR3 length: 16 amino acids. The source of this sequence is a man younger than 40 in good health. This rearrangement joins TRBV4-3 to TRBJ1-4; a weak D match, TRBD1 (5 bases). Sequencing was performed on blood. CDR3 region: CASSQDLTGSNEKLFF. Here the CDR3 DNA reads TGCGCCAGCAGCCAAGATCTTACAGGTTCTAATGAAAAACTGTTTTTT.